The 26 T cell receptor beta chains below come from one sample, sequenced in a study of T cell repertoires in cytomegalovirus infection. These TCRs are of unknown antigen specificity. One entry per CDR3 protein results from TCRdb running MiXCR on the reads. The sample lists some 920,000 distinct CDR3 sequences, approximately 30% seen once, with 13% in the top ten. This material consisted of cultured CD8+ T cells from PBMCs, taken from culture after CMV antigen stimulation. The receptor source for this set is a human donor in good health (CMV status not recorded). Some clones in this sample may be carry-over from other donors' samples.

The CDR3 DNA is TGTGCCAGCAGACAAGGGACAGGGGGTTTGACTAATGAAAAACTGTTTTTT. Residues: CASRQGTGGLTNEKLFF. The rearrangement joins TRBV6-5 to TRBJ1-4; TRBD1 agrees at 11 bases. The junction had 8 bases not matched to a gene; V was cut back by 6 bases and J by 2 bases. The germline V gene has CDR1 MNHEY and CDR2 SVGAGI. The CDR3 consists of 17 residues.

This clonotype was observed at least ten times. V usage is TRBV7-6 and J usage is TRBJ1-2; D might be TRBD1 (6 bases). Trimming stripped 2 bases from V and 8 bases from J, with 15 bases between. Germline loops: CDR1 SGHVS, CDR2 FNYEAQ. The CDR3 spans 14 residues. CDR3 coding DNA: TGTGCCAGCAGCTTATCAGGGGAAGTGGGCGGCTACACCTTC. Its translation: CASSLSGEVGGYTF.

The J gene is TRBJ1-1, the V gene TRBV4-1; no reliable D call. V was shortened by 4 bases and J by 1 base, with 16 bases between the two germline ends. The CDR3 is 16 amino acids. Germline V gives CDR1 MGHRA, CDR2 YSYEKL. CDR3 bases: TGCGCCAGCAGCCCCCGGTGGCTTGGAGGGAACACTGAAGCTTTCTTT. It encodes CASSPRWLGGNTEAFF.

This clonotype was counted between two and nine times. This chain joins TRBV15 and TRBJ1-1, with a possible D match to TRBD1 (6 bases). CDR1 and CDR2 from the germline V gene are LNHNV and YYDKDF (reference sequence). Between the trimmed V and J ends, which lost 0 bases and 4 bases, there was a span of 9 bases. There are 14 residues in the CDR3. The CDR3 coding sequence is TGTGCCACCAGCAGAGATAGGGGGGTCACTGAAGCTTTCTTT. This gives the protein CATSRDRGVTEAFF.

V usage is TRBV12-3 or TRBV12-4 and J usage is TRBJ1-2; maybe TRBD1 (5 bases). Between the trimmed V and J ends, which lost 7 bases and 6 bases, there was a span of 12 bases. The CDR3 is 12 residues long. The CDR3 DNA reads as TGTGCCAGCACCTTGGGACTTCATGGCTACACCTTC. Translating it yields CASTLGLHGYTF.

This clonotype was seen many times. The junction and the germline gene differ at one end; a read error may be behind it. This rearrangement joins TRBV12-3 or TRBV12-4 to TRBJ1-4; D not resolved. The CDR3 has 11 amino acids. The CDR3 coding sequence is TGCGCCAGCAGCCCCGGGGAAAAACTGTTTTTT. Residues: CASSPGEKLFF.

This clonotype was seen many times. The chain combines TRBV7-8 with TRBJ2-3, with a possible D match to TRBD1 (6 bases). The CDR3 runs 15 residues. Germline V gene lookup returns CDR1 SGHVS and CDR2 FQNEAQ. V lost 4 bases and J lost 0, with 11 bases in between. As DNA, the CDR3 is TGTGCCAGCAGCTGGGACAAAGAAAGCACAGATACGCAGTATTTT. Its protein is CASSWDKESTDTQYF.

Notes on this clonotype: A single base separates this from a much larger clone, so it may be a read error. This chain connects TRBV6-5 to TRBJ1-1, with a weak D call TRBD1 (6 bases). The CDR3 is 14 amino acids. The germline CDR1 and CDR2 sequences are MNHEY and SVGAGI. This CDR3 reads CVSSSGQSNTEAFF. The DNA of the CDR3 is TGTGTCAGCAGCTCCGGACAGTCCAACACTGAAGCTTTCTTT.

This clonotype was found many times. The rearrangement links TRBV12-3 or TRBV12-4 to TRBJ1-2; TRBD1 is a possible D gene (5 bases). The ends were cut back, 5 bases at V and 6 bases at J, with 16 bases in the middle. This CDR3 comprises 14 residues. The CDR3 coding sequence is TGTGCCAGCAGTCTGGGCGGGCCGGGGGATGGCTACACCTTC. It codes for CASSLGGPGDGYTF.

The chain has TRBV27 and TRBJ2-2; D is ambiguous. V was pared by 7 bases and J by 4 bases, with 7 bases between. The germline gives CDR1 MNHEY, CDR2 SMNVEV (reference sequence). This CDR3 comprises 12 residues. The CDR3 DNA reads TGTGCCAGCACCCGGGCCACCGGGGAGCTGTTTTTT. Translated, it gives CASTRATGELFF.

CDR3 sequence: CASSWRDKGNTEAFF. The CDR3 region has the DNA TGTGCCAGCAGCTGGCGGGACAAGGGAAACACTGAAGCTTTCTTT. V is TRBV7-9 and J is TRBJ1-1; weak D call: TRBD1 (6 bases). V was pared by 4 bases and J by 2 bases, with 14 bases between. The CDR3 is 15 residues long. The germline V gene has CDR1 SEHNR and CDR2 FQNEAQ (reference sequence).

The gene calls are TRBV19 and TRBJ2-1; 9 bases fit TRBD1. Germline CDR1 and CDR2: LNHDA and SQIVND (reference sequence). The CDR3 runs to 18 residues. V shed 3 bases and J 3 bases; nucleotides not matched to a gene: 12. CDR3 bases: TGTGCCAGTAGTATCCGGGACAGGGTGAATAAAAACTACAATGAGCAGTTCTTC. Amino acids: CASSIRDRVNKNYNEQFF.

The J gene is TRBJ2-2, the V gene TRBV19; TRBD1 matches 12 bases. V dropped 7 bases and J dropped 3; count of bases not matched to a gene: 3. CDR1 and CDR2 (germline): LNHDA, SQIVND (reference sequence). The CDR3 runs to 15 residues. The CDR3 DNA is TGTGCCAGTAAGGGACAGGGGGCCTACACCGGGGAGCTGTTTTTT. It is translated as CASKGQGAYTGELFF.

This chain connects TRBV11-1 to TRBJ2-7; TRBD2 is a possible D gene (8 bases). CDR3 length: 17 residues. The V and J ends lost 3 bases and 3 bases respectively, with 21 bases between them. The germline gives CDR1 SGHAT, CDR2 FQDESV (reference sequence). CDR3 residues: CASSLERGQRGNYEQYF. CDR3 in DNA: TGTGCCAGCAGCTTGGAGAGGGGGCAGCGGGGGAACTACGAGCAGTACTTC.

The V call is TRBV28, the J call TRBJ2-5; 8 bases are a match to TRBD2. This CDR3 has 15 amino acids. Germline V gives CDR1 MDHEN, CDR2 SYDVKM. The junction had 7 bases not matched to a gene; V was cut back by 3 bases and J by 4 bases. In DNA, the CDR3 is TGTGCCAGCAGTTTGGAGCGGGGGTATGGAGAGACCCAGTACTTC. It is translated as CASSLERGYGETQYF.

CDR3 nucleotide sequence: TGCGCCAGCAGGCGGACATCGAGCTCCTATAATTCACCCCTCCACTTT. This gives the protein CASRRTSSSYNSPLHF. The chain links TRBV4-3 to TRBJ1-6; possible D gene TRBD1, 5 bases. Trimming shortened V by 6 bases and J by 0 bases, and 12 bases separated the two germline ends. CDR3 size: 16 residues. Germline CDR1 reads LGHNA; CDR2 reads YSLEER.

This clonotype was found a few times. The chain links TRBV29-1 to TRBJ1-2; 7 nucleotides align to TRBD1. The CDR3 runs to 14 residues. Germline V gene data show CDR1 as SQVTM and CDR2 as ANQGSEA. The ends lost 5 bases at V and 5 bases at J; junction bases unmatched: 11. CDR3 bases: TGCAGCGTTTCTCCACCGCCAGGGGGGTATGGCTACACCTTC. Translation gives CSVSPPPGGYGYTF.

This clonotype was recorded at least ten times. V and J are TRBV6-1 and TRBJ2-1; no clear D. From germline, CDR1 is MNHNS and CDR2 SASEGT. The germline V and J ends were trimmed by 10 bases and 0 bases, with 19 bases remaining between them. The CDR3 spans 16 residues. CDR3 residues: CATIRWPQSSYNEQFF. The CDR3 coding sequence is TGTGCCACAATCCGCTGGCCTCAGAGCTCCTACAATGAGCAGTTCTTC.

The chain is built from TRBV7-6 and TRBJ2-3, with a tentative D call TRBD2 (5 bases). Germline lookup yields CDR1 SGHVS and CDR2 FNYEAQ. Trimming removed 6 bases at V and 0 bases at J, with 19 bases between. CDR3 length: 17 amino acids. The CDR3 DNA is TGTGCCAGCAGTTTTAACCCGGGGTCACCGAGCACAGATACGCAGTATTTT. It yields the protein CASSFNPGSPSTDTQYF.

This chain links TRBV7-9 with TRBJ2-3; D may correspond to TRBD1 or TRBD2 (5 bases each). Germline-derived CDR1 and CDR2 are SEHNR and FQNEAQ (reference sequence). V lost 7 bases and J lost 2, with 10 bases in between. CDR3 size: 13 residues. CDR3 in DNA: TGTGCCAGCACCGGGGACGTCACAGATACGCAGTATTTT. This translates into CASTGDVTDTQYF.

V usage is TRBV11-2 and J usage is TRBJ1-2; D unresolved. From germline, CDR1 is SGHAT and CDR2 FQNNGV. This CDR3 spans 14 amino acids. The V end was cut by 2 bases, the J end by 4 bases, with 11 bases between. CDR3: CASSLSGGRYGYTF. CDR3 sequence (DNA): TGTGCCAGCAGCTTAAGTGGCGGCCGCTATGGCTACACCTTC.

CDR3 sequence (DNA): TGTGCCAGCAGTTACACCCCCTACAGGGCTCAAGAGACCCAGTACTTC. Its translation is CASSYTPYRAQETQYF. The chain carries TRBV6-5 and TRBJ2-5, with TRBD1 as a possible D gene (6 bases). The CDR3 loop spans 16 amino acids. The germline V gene encodes CDR1 MNHEY and CDR2 SVGAGI. V dropped 2 bases and J dropped 2 bases, with 15 bases sitting between them.

The rearrangement uses TRBV27 and TRBJ2-3; D is possibly TRBD2 (6 bases). Germline V CDR1 and CDR2: MNHEY, SMNVEV (reference sequence). This CDR3 has 15 amino acids. Trimming removed 6 bases from V and 1 base from J, with 14 bases in between. The DNA for the CDR3 is TGTGCCAGCAGCCCCAGAGGGACTCGCACAGATACGCAGTATTTT. It codes for CASSPRGTRTDTQYF.

This clonotype has just a few counts. V is TRBV28 and J is TRBJ2-7; 7 bases line up with TRBD1. The CDR3 contains 13 residues. The V gene's germline CDR1 is MDHEN and CDR2 SYDVKM. V trimming: 3 bases; J trimming: 5 bases; junction bases outside the gene matches: 4. This CDR3 is CASSFRGNNEQYV. CDR3 bases: TGTGCCAGCAGTTTCAGGGGGAATAACGAGCAGTACGTC.

The chain employs TRBV6-2 or TRBV6-3 and TRBJ2-2; no clear D gene. The CDR3 length is 11 residues. The V end was cut by 8 bases, the J end by 5 bases, with 6 bases between. Germline V gene sequence: CDR1 MNHEY, CDR2 SVGEGT. Here the CDR3 reads CASGITGELFF. DNA for the CDR3: TGTGCCAGCGGAATAACCGGGGAGCTGTTTTTT.

The V and J genes are TRBV27 and TRBJ1-2; D is unresolved. Germline V gives CDR1 MNHEY, CDR2 SMNVEV (reference sequence). V lost 7 bases and J 0 bases, leaving 12 bases between the germline ends. The length of the CDR3 is 14 residues. CDR3 amino acids: CASMPLRPNYGYTF. CDR3 DNA: TGTGCCAGCATGCCCCTAAGGCCTAACTATGGCTACACCTTC.